These 27 T cell receptor beta chains were sequenced from one sample in a study of control samples from healthy donors and cancer patients. Sequencing was performed with immunoSEQ multiplex PCR; in TCRdb, only in-frame clones are kept and a portion is missing. Of 170,000 or so clones listed, around 89% are singletons. Sequencing was performed on blood. The receptors stem from a woman aged 50 to 60 in good health.

The CDR3 here is CASSPPPRDTQYF. CDR3 DNA: TGTGCCAGCTCACCACCCCCAAGGGATACGCAGTATTTT. This rearrangement joins TRBV18 to TRBJ2-3; D gene ambiguous. From germline, CDR1 is KGHSH and CDR2 LQKENI. The CDR3 spans 13 residues. Trimming cost V 0 bases and J 6 bases, with 7 bases left between them.

The chain employs TRBV20-1 and TRBJ2-1; tentatively, D is TRBD2 (5 bases). Per the germline V gene, CDR1 is DFQATT and CDR2 is SNEGSKA (reference sequence). V was cut by 5 bases and J by 8 bases, with 10 bases left in between. The CDR3 loop spans 11 amino acids. Here the CDR3 DNA reads TGCAGTGCTGTTACTAGTCATGAGCAGTTCTTC. It encodes CSAVTSHEQFF.

The chain links TRBV7-9 to TRBJ1-6; 7 bases agree with TRBD1. This CDR3 contains 15 residues. Germline trimming cut 1 base from V and 10 bases from J; bases unmatched to any gene: 7. The germline V gene encodes CDR1 SEHNR and CDR2 FQNEAQ (reference sequence). In DNA, the CDR3 is TGTGCCAGCAGCTTAGGGACCCAGGGGGGCTCACCCCTCCACTTT. This codes for CASSLGTQGGSPLHF.

V gene TRBV27 combines with J gene TRBJ1-6; D gene uncertain. Trimming pared 6 bases from V and 7 bases from J, leaving 22 bases between. Germline loops: CDR1 MNHEY, CDR2 SMNVEV (reference sequence). The CDR3 runs 17 residues. CDR3 coding DNA: TGTGCCAGCAGCCTACTAATCGGGCAGATCGGGAATTCACCCCTCCACTTT. Amino acid sequence: CASSLLIGQIGNSPLHF.

In this sample, this clone turned up a few times. The chain carries TRBV30 and TRBJ2-5; 7 bases fit TRBD1. Germline lookup yields CDR1 GTSNPN and CDR2 SVGIG (reference sequence). V lost 0 bases, J lost 5 bases, and 9 bases stayed unmatched. CDR3 length: 15 amino acids. The CDR3 sequence is CAWSVLRGRGETQYF. The CDR3 nucleotides are TGTGCCTGGAGTGTACTTAGGGGGCGAGGGGAGACCCAGTACTTC.

V gene TRBV18 combines with J gene TRBJ2-5; D not certain. CDR3 size: 14 residues. Germline values: CDR1 KGHSH, CDR2 LQKENI. V lost 1 base to trimming and J lost 2 bases, with 8 bases between them. The CDR3: CASSPQGGQETQYF. In DNA, the CDR3 is TGTGCCAGCTCACCACAGGGTGGGCAAGAGACCCAGTACTTC.

V gene TRBV27 combines with J gene TRBJ1-4; D call uncertain. This CDR3 comprises 13 residues. V lost 2 bases, J lost 6 bases, and 7 bases lay in between. Germline V gives CDR1 MNHEY, CDR2 SMNVEV (reference sequence). CDR3 region: CASSLTSDEKLFF. DNA of the CDR3: TGTGCCAGCAGTTTAACCTCGGATGAAAAACTGTTTTTT.

This chain links TRBV7-3 with TRBJ2-7; D unresolved. This CDR3 comprises 13 residues. V dropped 2 bases and J dropped 0 bases, with 5 bases sitting between them. Germline values: CDR1 SGHTA, CDR2 FQGTGA. The DNA for the CDR3 is TGTGCCAGCAGCTTAGGGCTCTCCTACGAGCAGTACTTC. It codes for CASSLGLSYEQYF.

This chain joins TRBV6-8 and TRBJ1-5; 8 nucleotides agree with TRBD1. The CDR3 loop spans 14 amino acids. Germline V gene lookup returns CDR1 MNHGY and CDR2 SAAAGT. The J segment lost 2 bases and the V segment lost 4 bases, leaving 1 base of the junction unmatched. CDR3 nucleotides: TGTGCCAGCAGTTCACAGGGGGGCAATCAGCCCCAGCATTTT. Its protein is CASSSQGGNQPQHF.

The chain combines TRBV18 with TRBJ2-7; a possible D gene is TRBD2 (5 bases). Germline loops: CDR1 KGHSH, CDR2 LQKENI. The CDR3 is made up of 15 amino acids. Trimming removed 0 bases at V and 1 base at J, with 10 bases between. In DNA form, the CDR3 reads TGTGCCAGCTCACCACCCATGCGCGGGTCCTACGAGCAGTACTTC. It is translated as CASSPPMRGSYEQYF.

This chain uses TRBV2 with TRBJ1-2, with TRBD1 matching over 9 bases. J gave up 4 bases and V 5 bases, and 5 bases lay outside the gene matches. Per the germline V gene, CDR1 is SNHLY and CDR2 is FYNNEI. This CDR3 spans 14 amino acids. The DNA for the CDR3 is TGTGCCAGCAGTCTACAGGGGGCGAGCTATGGCTACACCTTC. Translated, it gives CASSLQGASYGYTF.

The CDR3 DNA follows: TGTGCCAGCAGCCTAGGGACAGGGTACACTGAAGCTTTCTTT. Its translation is CASSLGTGYTEAFF. The chain uses TRBV3-1 (or the pseudogene TRBV3-2) and TRBJ1-1; 9 bases are a match to TRBD1. Germline assignment: CDR1 LGHDT and CDR2 YNNKEL (reference sequence). This CDR3 region has 14 residues. V trimming: 4 bases; J trimming: 3 bases; junction bases outside the gene matches: 3.

This sequence joins TRBV29-1 and TRBJ1-1; maybe TRBD1 (5 bases). Germline CDR1 reads SQVTM; CDR2 reads ANQGSEA. The CDR3 spans 12 residues. V was clipped by 6 bases and J by 2 bases, with 10 bases between them. The CDR3 DNA sequence: TGCAGCGTAGTTCAGGGTAACACTGAAGCTTTCTTT. Translating gives CSVVQGNTEAFF.

This sequence joins TRBV10-3 and TRBJ1-1, with D tentatively TRBD1 (5 bases). Trimming removed 6 bases from V and 11 bases from J, with 13 bases in between. The CDR3 runs to 11 residues. Germline V gene lookup returns CDR1 ENHRY and CDR2 SYGVKD. The DNA of the CDR3 is TGTGCCATCAGCCCCGGGGACGGGGCTTTCTTT. This translates into CAISPGDGAFF.

The chain uses TRBV19 and TRBJ1-1; possibly TRBD1 for D (6 bases). CDR3 length equals 15 residues. With 6 bases removed from V and 0 bases from J, the gap between germline ends came to 14 bases. In germline, CDR1 is LNHDA, CDR2 SQIVND (reference sequence). CDR3 in amino acids: CASSWDTRLNTEAFF. The CDR3 DNA reads as TGTGCCAGTAGCTGGGACACCCGCTTGAACACTGAAGCTTTCTTT.

J is TRBJ1-2 and V is TRBV24-1, with D uncertain. Trimming pared 3 bases from V and 4 bases from J, leaving 2 bases between. Germline CDR1 and CDR2: KGHDR and SFDVKD. This CDR3 comprises 11 residues. The CDR3 spells CATSDTYGYTF. The CDR3 bases are TGTGCCACCAGTGATACCTATGGCTACACCTTC.

The chain carries TRBV9 and TRBJ2-7; 7 bases match TRBD2. In germline, CDR1 is SGDLS, CDR2 YYNGEE. The length of the CDR3 is 16 residues. V shed 3 bases and J 4 bases; nucleotides not matched to a gene: 13. The CDR3 reads CASSGAGTWEGYEQYF. The CDR3 coding sequence is TGTGCCAGCAGCGGTGCCGGGACTTGGGAGGGGTACGAGCAGTACTTC.

This clone was counted only a few times. This chain connects TRBV5-1 to TRBJ2-5; tentatively, D is TRBD1 (5 bases). In germline, CDR1 is SGHRS, CDR2 YFSETQ. The CDR3 covers 13 residues. The V gene lost 0 bases and the J gene lost 2 bases, with 5 bases spanning the gap. CDR3 coding DNA: TGCGCCAGCAGCTTGGGACAGCAAGAGACCCAGTACTTC. Its protein product is CASSLGQQETQYF.

The genes are TRBV6-2 or TRBV6-3 and TRBJ1-1; 7 nucleotides agree with TRBD1. The CDR3 loop spans 14 amino acids. Trimming at V came to 4 bases and at J to 7 bases, leaving 9 bases not matched to a gene. The germline V gene has CDR1 MNHEY and CDR2 SVGEGT. This CDR3 is CASSSRGYDSEAFF. The CDR3 DNA follows: TGTGCCAGCAGTTCCAGGGGGTATGATAGTGAAGCTTTCTTT.

The CDR3 bases are TGTGCCAGCAGCTTAGGGTTAGCGTGGGAAGATACGCAGTATTTT. Its translation is CASSLGLAWEDTQYF. The chain has TRBV7-3 and TRBJ2-3; perhaps TRBD2 as D (5 bases). V was cut by 2 bases and J by 5 bases, with 14 bases left in between. Looked up from germline, CDR1 is SGHTA and CDR2 is FQGTGA. This CDR3 is 15 amino acids long.

This chain joins TRBV6-2 or TRBV6-3 and TRBJ1-2; D possibly corresponds to TRBD1 (6 bases). CDR3 length equals 12 residues. Between the trimmed V and J ends, which lost 5 bases and 7 bases, there was a span of 11 bases. The V gene's germline CDR1 is MNHEY and CDR2 SVGEGT. DNA for the CDR3: TGTGCCAGCAGTCAAACAGGGTCTGGCTACACCTTC. Translated: CASSQTGSGYTF.

The V and J genes are TRBV7-8 and TRBJ1-1, with D unclear. This CDR3 has 14 residues. V lost 5 bases, J lost 1 base, and 11 bases lay in between. Germline V CDR1 and CDR2: SGHVS, FQNEAQ. The CDR3 loop reads CASSPAEGNTEAFF. CDR3 nucleotides: TGTGCCAGCAGCCCGGCCGAGGGGAACACTGAAGCTTTCTTT.

The J gene is TRBJ2-3, the V gene TRBV24-1, with 7 nucleotides matching TRBD1. The CDR3 has 16 residues. Per germline, CDR1 KGHDR and CDR2 SFDVKD. The trim removed 0 bases at V and 1 base at J, leaving 3 bases unmatched. CDR3 amino acids: CATSDLLGTGTDTQYF. The CDR3 DNA is TGTGCCACCAGTGATTTGCTAGGGACAGGCACAGATACGCAGTATTTT.

V usage is TRBV7-3 and J usage is TRBJ1-3, with unresolved D. Germline V gene sequence: CDR1 SGHTA, CDR2 FQGTGA. Trimming took 4 bases from V and 0 from J, leaving 4 bases between them. The length of the CDR3 is 13 residues. CDR3 nucleotides: TGTGCCAGCAGCTCGAGCTCTGGAAACACCATATATTTT. Amino acids: CASSSSSGNTIYF. The full variable domain, its missing parts supplied by reference TRBV7-3 and TRBJ1-3, is GAGVSQTPSNKVTEKGKYVELRCDPISGHTALYWYRQSLGQGPEFLIYFQGTGAADDSGLPNDRFFAVRPEGSVSTLKIQRTERGDSAVYLCASSSSSGNTIYFGEGSWLTVV.

Here the CDR3 reads CASSSPPAQSSGNTIYF. The CDR3 bases are TGTGCCAGCAGTTCCCCCCCCGCGCAGAGCTCTGGAAACACCATATATTTT. The rearrangement links TRBV28 to TRBJ1-3; D is unresolved. This CDR3 has 17 amino acids. Trimming shortened V by 4 bases and J by 0 bases, and 16 bases separated the two germline ends. The germline CDR1 and CDR2 sequences are MDHEN and SYDVKM.

The genes are TRBV7-3 and TRBJ1-4, with TRBD1 as a possible D gene (5 bases). Trimming stripped 2 bases from V and 4 bases from J, with 11 bases between. The CDR3 length is 15 residues. Germline values: CDR1 SGHTA, CDR2 FQGTGA. The CDR3 spells CASSLFGTGNEKLFF. The CDR3 DNA reads TGTGCCAGCAGCTTATTCGGGACCGGTAATGAAAAACTGTTTTTT.

This chain uses TRBV28 with TRBJ2-1; TRBD1 might be the D (6 bases). Trimming cost V 4 bases and J 3 bases, with 16 bases left between them. The CDR3 is 16 amino acids. Germline CDR1 MDHEN, CDR2 SYDVKM. The CDR3 DNA follows: TGTGCCAGCAGTTCCCTGGGGGCGGCCTTCTACAATGAGCAGTTCTTC. It is translated as CASSSLGAAFYNEQFF.